This T cell receptor (beta chain) emerged from a study of vaccination and CD4 T cells after COVID-19. For the study at large: Diagnosis preceded the drawing of post-COVID samples by a median 101 days (range 35 to 161). The authors used overlapping spike peptides from SARS-CoV-2, HCoV-NL63, HCoV-OC43 and HCoV-229E to stimulate cells. General study results and limits: Spike mono-reactive status applied to 304 of 307 vaccine-specific clones in convalescent patients.

Sequenced with the Oncomine TCR Beta short-read assay was DNA taken from cultured CD4+ T cells. TCRdb re-analysed the PCR reads in MiXCR, keeping a single row per CDR3 protein. Of roughly 14,000 distinct CDR3 sequences detected, less than 25% appear once; the ten largest clones hold 18%. Stated treatment: roughly ten-day PBMC culture with coronavirus spike peptide pools or control peptides (ViraFEST assay). This clonotype appeared a few times. As yet, its antigen is unknown. The CDR3 covers 18 residues. Trimming took 8 bases from V and 2 from J, leaving 24 bases between them. Germline V lookup: CDR1 SGHVS, CDR2 FQNEAQ.

The receptor was derived from a human donor who had recovered from COVID-19. V is TRBV7-8 and J is TRBJ2-2; the D gene is possibly TRBD2 (7 bases). The sample consisted of CD4+ T cells from blood, cultured in vitro, taken after SARS-CoV-2 vaccination. As DNA, the CDR3 is TGTGCCAGCCGGGGGGCTGTGGGTTTAAGGATCAACACCGGGGAGCTGTTTTTT. This gives the protein CASRGAVGLRINTGELFF.